This TCR beta chain was identified during a study of blood T cell repertoires in COVID-19. Recovered Cohort 3 donors showed two negative PCRs, clearance, or symptom resolution. The data were produced by immunoSEQ multiplex PCR, yet TCRdb's version contains in-frame clones alone and is incomplete. The sample records almost 400,000 clones, around 92% being singletons. The CDR3 loop spans 13 amino acids. Germline CDR1 and CDR2: SGHDT and YYEEEE. V lost 4 bases to trimming and J lost 4 bases, with 10 bases between them. The material sequenced was PBMCs or T cells enriched from blood (not recorded which). The sequence was collected from a woman aged 25 to 39 who had recovered from COVID-19. The chain combines TRBV5-6 with TRBJ2-3; the D is unclear. The DNA of the CDR3 is TGTGCCAGCAGCCCACGCGCATCAGATACGCAGTATTTT. It codes for CASSPRASDTQYF.